This TCR beta chain was found in a study of response to subunit inactivated influenza vaccine. The germline gives CDR1 KGHDR, CDR2 SFDVKD. CDR3 length equals 14 residues. The J segment lost 4 bases and the V segment lost 12 bases, leaving 12 bases of the junction unmatched. In TCRdb, the RT-PCR reads were re-called with MiXCR into one record per CDR3 protein. The sample carries roughly 670,000 distinct CDR3 sequences, 14% recorded once. The study, taken as a whole, reports: The authors suggested that few new T cells are recruited per seasonal influenza vaccination.

As for this clonotype: Its antigen is as yet unknown.

V gene TRBV24-1 combines with J gene TRBJ2-7, with TRBD1 identical over 9 bases. The sequence was obtained from a man aged 45-65 years who received an inactivated influenza vaccine. The sequencing here drew on PBMCs from blood, taken 14 to 15 days before vaccination. This CDR3 reads CARAPGQGGYEQYF. The CDR3 nucleotides are TGTGCCCGGGCCCCGGGACAGGGTGGATACGAGCAGTACTTC.